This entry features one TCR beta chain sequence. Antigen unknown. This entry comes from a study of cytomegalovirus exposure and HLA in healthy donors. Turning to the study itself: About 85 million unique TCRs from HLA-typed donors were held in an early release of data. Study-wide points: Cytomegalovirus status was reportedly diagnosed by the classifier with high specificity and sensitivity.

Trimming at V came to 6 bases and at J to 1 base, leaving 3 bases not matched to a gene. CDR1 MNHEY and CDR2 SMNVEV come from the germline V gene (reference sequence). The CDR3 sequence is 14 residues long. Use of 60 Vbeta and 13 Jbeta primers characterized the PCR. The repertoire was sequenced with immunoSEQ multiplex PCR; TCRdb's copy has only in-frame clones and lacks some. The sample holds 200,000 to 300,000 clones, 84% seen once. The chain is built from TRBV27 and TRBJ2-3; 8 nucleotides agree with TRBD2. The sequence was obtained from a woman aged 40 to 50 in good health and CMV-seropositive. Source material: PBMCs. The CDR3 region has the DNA TGTGCCAGCAGGCAAGCGGGGGGCACAGATACGCAGTATTTT. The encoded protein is CASRQAGGTDTQYF.